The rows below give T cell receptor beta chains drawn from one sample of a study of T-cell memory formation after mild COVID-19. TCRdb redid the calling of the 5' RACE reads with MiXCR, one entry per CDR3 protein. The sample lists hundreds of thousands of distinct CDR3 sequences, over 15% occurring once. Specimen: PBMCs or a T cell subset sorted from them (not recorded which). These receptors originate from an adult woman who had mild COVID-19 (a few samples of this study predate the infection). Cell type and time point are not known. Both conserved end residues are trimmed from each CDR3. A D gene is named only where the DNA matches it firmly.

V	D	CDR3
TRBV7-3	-	ASSLGVGRAQY
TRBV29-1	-	SVDMGGGQPQH
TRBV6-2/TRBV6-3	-	ASSLLGRNQETQY
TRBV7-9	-	ASSPLQGTVNIQY
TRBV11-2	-	ASSYASGTDTQY
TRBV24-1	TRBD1	ATKGQGNYGYT
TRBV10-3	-	AISGTGGDYGYT
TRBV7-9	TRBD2	ASSETAGGPDEQF
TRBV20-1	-	SANDYGEETQY
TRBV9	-	ASSPPWAVSSGNTIY
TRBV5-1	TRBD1	ASSPDRVQDEAF
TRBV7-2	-	ASGGRIGYNEQF
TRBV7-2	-	ASSLRHGVWVYNEQF
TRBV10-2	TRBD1	ASSEGQGGTEAF
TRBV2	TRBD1	ASSLTVRGAKNIQY
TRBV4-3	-	ASSQGRESFYEQY
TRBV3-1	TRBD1	ATGTGDEQF
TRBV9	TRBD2	ASSVGTSQETQY
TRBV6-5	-	ASSLGLGSSYNEQF
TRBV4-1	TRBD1	ASSPFSPGTGDQPQH
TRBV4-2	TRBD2	ASSQDQSSGLWKLF
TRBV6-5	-	ASSYKYSGAPDTQY
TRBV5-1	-	ASSLSGGNQPQH
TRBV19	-	ASSMPTVSYEQY
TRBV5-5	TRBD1	ASSPGTGNLREQY
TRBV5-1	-	ASSSTGRSGNTIY
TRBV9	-	ASSPLGGAGFTDTQY
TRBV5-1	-	ASSLGGGGNNSPLH
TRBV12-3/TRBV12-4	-	ASGKTGMGYTEAF
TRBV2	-	ASPFRGYNEQF
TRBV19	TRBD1	ASSTRQGASISPLH
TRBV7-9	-	ASSSSTYTEQF
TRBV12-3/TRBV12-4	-	ASSYGPGEQY
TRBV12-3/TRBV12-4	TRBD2	ASRRLAGSNGELF
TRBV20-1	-	SARDSLAAYTYEQY
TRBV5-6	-	ASSFPGTQETQY
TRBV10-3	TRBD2	ATQPLAVQETQY
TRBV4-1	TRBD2	ASKDPRGGPATQY
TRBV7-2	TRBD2	ASSLRPTSGRTNPYNEQF
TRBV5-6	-	ASSPYWGSSTDTQY
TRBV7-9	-	ASSYLSILTKETQY
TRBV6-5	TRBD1	ASRIRTGKETQY
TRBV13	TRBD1	ASSMDRGLPNFSPLH
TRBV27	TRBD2	ASSLSGGRRPDTQY
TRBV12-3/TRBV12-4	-	ASQRSVDTQY
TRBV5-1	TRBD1	ASSLGGQGTAGELF
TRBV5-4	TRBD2	ASSHGTSGEETQY
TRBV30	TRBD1	AWSPGQGDTGELF